Sequencing of this TCR delta chain was carried out in a study of fetal and pediatric gammadelta thymocytes (dated by TCRdb to 2022 to 2024). As for the study more broadly: The bulk gammadelta thymocyte repertoires combined previously published and newly generated, unpublished data and were used to strengthen a single-cell study of gammadelta thymocyte development. A total of 10 or so subjects, comprising 3 fetal thymus donors and 7 pediatric thymus donors, were covered by the bulk gammadelta thymocyte repertoire set. The bulk gammadelta thymocyte repertoires combined unpublished data with previously published data (refs 27,28). To increase subject numbers and strengthen the CDR3 publicity analysis, bulk TCR repertoire data were added.

Broader findings and caveats from the paper: Compared with post-natal repertoires, fetal gammadelta thymocyte repertoires were previously reported to be enriched for TRDV2, TRGV8 and TRGV9 usage, low N additions and public CDR3s.

Fetal thymuses were obtained from elective pregnancy terminations performed in Singapore for socio-psychological reasons at roughly 14 to 22 weeks estimated gestational age. All fetuses were judged to be structurally normal by ultrasound prior to termination and by gross morphological examination after termination. Thymocytes were stained with Zombie NIR viability dye plus antibodies to CD3 (UCHT1), TCRgammadelta (11F2), TCRVgamma9 (IMMU360) and TCRVdelta2 (IMMU389). From human fetal and pediatric thymuses, sorted Vgamma9Vdelta2 and nonVgamma9Vdelta2 gammadelta thymocytes were used to generate bulk TRD and TRG CDR3 repertoires separately. Thymic cell suspensions were prepared from fetal and post-natal thymuses as described previously. NonVgamma9Vdelta2 thymocytes were sorted as CD3+ gammadeltaTCR+ cells lacking the Vgamma9+Vdelta2+ phenotype. A FACS Aria III cell sorter (BD Biosciences) was used to carry out the cell sorting.

This clone is medium-sized (0.01 to 0.1%) in terms of sample share. Its target antigen remains unknown. Base qualities are missing; no much larger clone stands one base away. TCRdb records Illumina MiSeq as the sequencer. Per the source publication's procedure: To analyze publicity, the Vgamma9Vdelta2 and nonVgamma9Vdelta2 bulk CDR3 files from each subject were merged so that every subject had one combined repertoire. Using base R and dplyr, CDR3 publicity was scored on a scale from 0 to 19 by checking each amino acid sequence across 9 single-cell datasets and around 9 bulk repertoires. Identical DNA sequences were merged into single rows after TCRdb reprocessed the public reads with CATT. These V and J calls rely on TCRdb rather than the paper's analysis. For this sample there are some 1,500 delta-chain clones; roughly 9.5% appear just once. Around an eighth of the sample lies in the top ten. CDR1 and CDR2, per the germline V gene, are GEAIGNYY and EKD. The CDR3 runs 13 amino acids, cysteine and phenylalanine included. Just the 39-base CDR3 DNA is kept, in frame starting at base 1. The trim is 0 bases for V and 1 base for J, with a gap of 5 bases between the germline ends.

The sample comprised non-Vgamma9Vdelta2 gamma-delta T cells from the thymus. Reading the label with the study, this specimen's cell subset or site is: CD3+gammadeltaTCR+ thymocytes not co-expressing Vgamma9 and Vdelta2. This receptor was taken from a human fetus. The chain couples TRDV2 to TRDJ1, and the D gene may be TRDD3, 5 bases matching. CDR3 region: CACDTGITDKLIF. The DNA sequence reads TGTGCCTGTGACACCGGGATCACCGATAAACTCATCTTT.